The clone carrying this T cell receptor beta chain was observed a handful of times. Its cognate antigen is unknown. The CDR3 covers 13 residues. Per germline, CDR1 SNHLY and CDR2 FYNNEI. Trimming shortened V by 3 bases and J by 5 bases, and 8 bases separated the two germline ends. The sample is drawn from a study of shared clonotypes between healthy human individuals. Study at large: Every donor yielded three CD4 naive, three CD4 memory, two CD8 naive and one CD8 memory plate.

Study outcomes and limitations: Naive subsets typically showed greater estimated richness than memory subsets. Generation probabilities of non-shared clonotypes were lower (relative to those shared by all four donors).

The assay was immunoSEQ multiplex PCR, and TCRdb's table has in-frame clones only and misses some. The sample holds 2,500,000 or so clones, more than 90% seen once. The sample was naive CD4+ T cells sorted from blood. Subset defined: CD45RA+ positively selected. The V gene is TRBV2, the J gene TRBJ1-5, with D uncertain. The sequence was collected from a man between 18 and 35 years old in good health. The CDR3 bases are TGTGCCAGCAGTGAGAACGGGGATCAGCCCCAGCATTTT. Translated: CASSENGDQPQHF.